One and the same sample provided the 9 T cell receptor beta chains below, sequenced in a study of T cell changes during pregnancy in multiple sclerosis (dated by TCRdb to the late 2010s). The receptor library was made with the immunoSEQ multiplex PCR assay. TCRdb obtained this table from immuneACCESS and retained in-frame rearrangements with V and J assigned. These tables miss some clones; where compared with another copy, unresolved V genes account for less than half of the shortfall, and the remainder is unexplained. Within this sample are over 45,000 clones, with around 92% of them counted one time only. Around 0.5% of the sample rests with the top ten. The sequences come from CD4+ T cells from peripheral blood mononuclear cells, collected after pregnancy. These TCRs come from a female donor with multiple sclerosis, enrolled in a pregnancy study.

The chain has TRBV9 and TRBJ1-3; TRBD1 is a possible D gene (5 bases). The CDR3 totals 17 residues. V lost 1 base to trimming and J lost 0 bases, with 14 bases between them. Germline loops: CDR1 SGDLS, CDR2 YYNGEE. CDR3 region: CASSVFDSEDSGNTIYF. The DNA of the CDR3 is TGTGCCAGCAGCGTATTTGACAGCGAAGACTCTGGAAACACCATATATTTT.

The chain carries TRBV13 and TRBJ2-5, with D maybe TRBD2 (5 bases). From germline, CDR1 is PRHDT and CDR2 FYEKMQ (reference sequence). This CDR3 has 14 amino acids. Trimming shortened V by 0 bases and J by 4 bases, and 9 bases separated the two germline ends. This CDR3 reads CASSLGGVLETQYF. The CDR3 DNA follows: TGTGCCAGCAGCTTAGGCGGGGTACTAGAGACCCAGTACTTC.

V usage is TRBV9 and J usage is TRBJ1-2; D might be TRBD1 (6 bases). The V gene's germline CDR1 is SGDLS and CDR2 YYNGEE. V was pared by 3 bases and J by 0 bases, with 9 bases between. This CDR3 contains 14 residues. The chain's CDR3 is CASSATGSNYGYTF. The CDR3 DNA follows: TGTGCCAGCAGCGCGACAGGCTCTAACTATGGCTACACCTTC.

The chain combines TRBV10-1 with TRBJ2-1, with 7 bases matching TRBD2. Looked up from germline, CDR1 is WNHNN and CDR2 is SYGVQD (reference sequence). V shed 0 bases and J 6 bases; nucleotides not matched to a gene: 17. The CDR3 is 19 amino acids. CDR3 sequence reads: CASSESNVGSGGHPNEQFF. The CDR3 DNA is TGCGCCAGCAGTGAGTCGAACGTGGGATCGGGAGGACACCCCAATGAGCAGTTCTTC.

The chain carries TRBV6-5 and TRBJ2-5, with 7 bases identical to TRBD1. Trimming at V came to 6 bases and at J to 4 bases, leaving 11 bases not matched to a gene. This CDR3 comprises 15 residues. Germline CDR1 is MNHEY and CDR2 is SVGAGI. CDR3 coding DNA: TGTGCCAGCAGCCGTCGACAGGGTCTTGGAGAGACCCAGTACTTC. Its translation: CASSRRQGLGETQYF.

The chain combines TRBV2 with TRBJ1-2, with D possibly matching TRBD1 (6 bases). The CDR3 is 13 residues long. V was shortened by 7 bases and J by 4 bases, with 13 bases between the two germline ends. From germline, CDR1 is SNHLY and CDR2 FYNNEI. The CDR3 protein is CASNSGVGYGYTF. CDR3 sequence (DNA): TGTGCCAGCAATTCAGGGGTTGGCTATGGCTACACCTTC.

This clone turned up a few times. The V gene is TRBV9, the J gene TRBJ2-1; D not resolved. Trimming cost V 0 bases and J 10 bases, with 17 bases left between them. The CDR3 consists of 15 residues. CDR1 is SGDLS, CDR2 YYNGEE, per germline. The CDR3 loop reads CASSVDSPSYAEQFF. CDR3 DNA: TGTGCCAGCAGCGTAGACTCTCCCTCCTACGCAGAGCAGTTCTTC.

The rearrangement links TRBV10-3 to TRBJ2-7; TRBD1 agrees at 9 bases. This CDR3 contains 14 residues. Per germline, CDR1 ENHRY and CDR2 SYGVKD. V shed 5 bases, J shed 2 bases, and the junction held 4 bases outside the gene matches. Here the CDR3 DNA reads TGTGCCATCAGTAAGGGACAGGGACCCTACGAGCAGTACTTC. Encoded protein: CAISKGQGPYEQYF.

This clone was counted a few times. V usage is TRBV7-2 and J usage is TRBJ2-2, with a weak D call TRBD1 (6 bases). The CDR3 is 13 residues long. The germline V gene has CDR1 SGHTA and CDR2 FQGNSA. Trimming removed 6 bases at V and 7 bases at J, with 12 bases between. The CDR3 DNA reads as TGTGCCAGCAGTTCTGGGGGCGTCGGGGAGCTGTTTTTT. Translating it yields CASSSGGVGELFF.